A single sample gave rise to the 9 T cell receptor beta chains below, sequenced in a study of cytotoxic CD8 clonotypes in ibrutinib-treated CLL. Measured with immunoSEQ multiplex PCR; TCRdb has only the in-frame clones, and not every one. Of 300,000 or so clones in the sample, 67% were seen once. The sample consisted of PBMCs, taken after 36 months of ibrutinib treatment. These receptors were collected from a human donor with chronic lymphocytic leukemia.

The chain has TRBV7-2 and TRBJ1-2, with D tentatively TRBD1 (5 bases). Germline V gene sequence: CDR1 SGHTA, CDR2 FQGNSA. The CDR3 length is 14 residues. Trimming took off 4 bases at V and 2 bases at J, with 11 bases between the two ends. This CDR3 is CASSSGGSNYGYTF. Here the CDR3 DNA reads TGTGCCAGCAGCTCGGGGGGATCCAACTATGGCTACACCTTC.

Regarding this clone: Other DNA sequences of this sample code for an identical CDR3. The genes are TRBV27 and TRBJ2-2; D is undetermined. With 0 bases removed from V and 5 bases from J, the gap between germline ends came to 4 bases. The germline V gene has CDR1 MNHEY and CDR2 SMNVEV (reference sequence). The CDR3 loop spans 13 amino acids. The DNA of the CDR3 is TGTGCCAGCAGTTTATCTCGAACCGGGGAGCTGTTTTTT. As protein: CASSLSRTGELFF.

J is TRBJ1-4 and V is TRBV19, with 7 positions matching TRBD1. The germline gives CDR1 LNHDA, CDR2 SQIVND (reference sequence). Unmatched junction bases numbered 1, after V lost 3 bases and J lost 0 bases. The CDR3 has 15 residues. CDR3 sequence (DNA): TGTGCCAGTAGTATTGACAGGGCAACTAATGAAAAACTGTTTTTT. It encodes CASSIDRATNEKLFF.

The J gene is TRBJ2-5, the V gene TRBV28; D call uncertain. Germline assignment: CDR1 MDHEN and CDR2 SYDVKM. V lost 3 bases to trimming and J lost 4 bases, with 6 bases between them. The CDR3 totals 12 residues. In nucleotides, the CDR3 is TGTGCCAGCAGTTTGCTAGGAGAGACCCAGTACTTC. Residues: CASSLLGETQYF.

The CDR3 here is CSVEGAGGGQETQYF. The DNA for the CDR3 is TGCAGCGTTGAAGGAGCGGGAGGAGGCCAAGAGACCCAGTACTTC. V is TRBV29-1 and J is TRBJ2-5; 9 bases match TRBD2. The CDR3 spans 15 residues. V gave up 1 base and J gave up 1 base; unmatched junction bases: 4. CDR1 and CDR2 from the germline V gene are SQVTM and ANQGSEA.

The CDR3 DNA reads as TGCGCCAGCAGCTTGGAACGACTAGCGCTAGGGGATACGCAGTATTTT. Amino acids: CASSLERLALGDTQYF. J is TRBJ2-3 and V is TRBV5-1, with 8 bases identical to TRBD2. Germline loops: CDR1 SGHRS, CDR2 YFSETQ. The CDR3 is 16 residues long. V was clipped by 0 bases and J by 6 bases; unmatched bases: 9. The full variable domain, with the rest looked up from reference TRBV5-1 and TRBJ2-3, is KAGVTQTPRYLIKTRGQQVTLSCSPISGHRSVSWYQQTPGQGLQFLFEYFSETQRNKGNFPGRFSGRQFSNSRSEMNVSTLELGDSALYLCASSLERLALGDTQYFGPGTRLTVL.

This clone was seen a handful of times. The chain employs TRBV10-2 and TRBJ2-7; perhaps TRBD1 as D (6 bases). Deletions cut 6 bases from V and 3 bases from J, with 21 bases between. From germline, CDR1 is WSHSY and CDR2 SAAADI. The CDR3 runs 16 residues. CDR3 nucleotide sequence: TGCGCCAGCAGGTACCCGGGACACACCCCCAGCTACGAGCAGTACTTC. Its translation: CASRYPGHTPSYEQYF.

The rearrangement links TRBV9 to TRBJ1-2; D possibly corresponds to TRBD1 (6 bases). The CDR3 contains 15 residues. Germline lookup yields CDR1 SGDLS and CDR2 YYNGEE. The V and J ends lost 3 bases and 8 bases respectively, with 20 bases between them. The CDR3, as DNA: TGTGCCAGCAGCGCAGAGACAGGCTACGACCGGGGCTACACCTTC. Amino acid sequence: CASSAETGYDRGYTF.

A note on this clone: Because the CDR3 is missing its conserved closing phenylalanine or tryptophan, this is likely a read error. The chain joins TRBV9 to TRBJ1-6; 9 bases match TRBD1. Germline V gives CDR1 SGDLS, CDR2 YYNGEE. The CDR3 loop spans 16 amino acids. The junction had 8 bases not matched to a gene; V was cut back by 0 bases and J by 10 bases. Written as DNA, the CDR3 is TGTGCCAGCAGCGTAGGCCCCGGACAGGGGTACTCACCCCTCCACCTT. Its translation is CASSVGPGQGYSPLHL.